Below are 29 T cell receptor beta chains sequenced from a single sample in a study of T cell repertoires in cytomegalovirus infection. TCRdb analysed the reads with MiXCR anew, one entry per CDR3 protein. The data hold just over 150,000 distinct CDR3 sequences, with about 25% observed a single time. What was sequenced was PBMCs. These receptors originate from a human donor in good health (CMV status not recorded). Some clones in this sample may be carry-over from other donors' samples.

V usage is TRBV5-6 and J usage is TRBJ2-7; weak D call: TRBD2 (5 bases). The CDR3 sequence is 14 residues long. Trimming removed 3 bases from V and 2 bases from J, with 12 bases in between. Germline values: CDR1 SGHDT, CDR2 YYEEEE. The CDR3 here is CASSWRQFPYEQYF. For the CDR3, the DNA is TGTGCCAGCAGCTGGAGGCAATTCCCCTACGAGCAGTACTTC.

This clonotype was observed a few times. This rearrangement joins TRBV12-3 or TRBV12-4 to TRBJ1-1; 7 positions agree with TRBD1. Germline trimming cut 6 bases from V and 0 bases from J; bases unmatched to any gene: 4. The CDR3 runs to 14 residues. CDR3 nucleotides: TGTGCCAGCAGGCGGGACAGTATGAACACTGAAGCTTTCTTT. This sequence encodes CASRRDSMNTEAFF.

J is TRBJ2-5 and V is TRBV7-2; D gene ambiguous. This CDR3 comprises 15 residues. Trimming pared 0 bases from V and 5 bases from J, leaving 13 bases between. Per germline, CDR1 SGHTA and CDR2 FQGNSA. CDR3 amino acids: CASSLAFGQEETQYF. The DNA for the CDR3 is TGTGCCAGCAGCTTAGCGTTTGGGCAAGAGGAGACCCAGTACTTC.

This clonotype was counted a few times. CDR3: CASEEVSGANVLTF. The CDR3 DNA reads as TGCGCCTCGGAGGAGGTTTCTGGGGCCAACGTCCTGACTTTC. The rearrangement links TRBV5-1 to TRBJ2-6, with a tentative D call TRBD2 (5 bases). V was trimmed by 10 bases and J by 1 base, leaving 12 bases between them. The CDR3 length is 14 residues. CDR1 SGHRS and CDR2 YFSETQ come from the germline V gene.

This clonotype has at least ten counts. The chain carries TRBV28 and TRBJ2-7, with 7 bases matching TRBD1. Per germline, CDR1 MDHEN and CDR2 SYDVKM. J was trimmed by 3 bases and V by 5 bases; bases with no gene match: 7. CDR3 length: 14 amino acids. CDR3 loop: CASSPGTVDYEQYF. The CDR3 nucleotides are TGTGCCAGCAGTCCAGGGACAGTGGACTACGAGCAGTACTTC.

The chain couples TRBV15 to TRBJ2-1, with 13 bases that match TRBD2. Looked up from germline, CDR1 is LNHNV and CDR2 is YYDKDF (reference sequence). With V trimmed by 8 bases and J by 0 bases, 10 bases remained unmatched. This CDR3 has 18 amino acids. CDR3 sequence: CATRMTSGRSSSYNEQFF. CDR3 nucleotide sequence: TGTGCCACCCGAATGACTAGCGGGAGGTCGAGCTCCTACAATGAGCAGTTCTTC.

This chain uses TRBV20-1 with TRBJ2-2; D unclear. The germline V and J ends were trimmed by 0 bases and 8 bases, with 7 bases remaining between them. Germline V gives CDR1 DFQATT, CDR2 SNEGSKA (reference sequence). There are 12 residues in the CDR3. CDR3 DNA sequence: TGCAGTGCTAGAGATAGGCCAGGGGAGCTGTTTTTT. Its translation is CSARDRPGELFF.

The chain combines TRBV25-1 with TRBJ1-3; a weak D match, TRBD1 (6 bases). CDR1 is MGHDK and CDR2 is SYGVNS in the germline V gene. The CDR3 sequence is 17 residues long. V was clipped by 3 bases and J by 4 bases, with 19 bases between them. In nucleotides, the CDR3 is TGTGCCAGCAGTGACCCGAAACCACAGGGATCCGGAAACACCATATATTTT. Encoded protein: CASSDPKPQGSGNTIYF. Complete variable domain (other parts from reference TRBV25-1 and TRBJ1-3): EADIYQTPRYLVIGTGKKITLECSQTMGHDKMYWYQQDPGMELHLIHYSYGVNSTEKGDLSSESTVSRIRTEHFPLTLESARPSHTSQYLCASSDPKPQGSGNTIYFGEGSWLTVV.

This clonotype was picked up many times. V is TRBV7-8 and J is TRBJ1-1, with unresolved D. The CDR3 runs to 15 residues. V was cut by 1 base and J by 3 bases, with 12 bases left in between. Germline V gene lookup returns CDR1 SGHVS and CDR2 FQNEAQ. The CDR3 DNA sequence: TGTGCCAGCAGCTTAGGGAGGGTACTGGACACTGAAGCTTTCTTT. Protein product: CASSLGRVLDTEAFF.

This clonotype was counted a few times. This sequence joins TRBV12-3 or TRBV12-4 and TRBJ1-6; D gene uncertain. The CDR3 is 13 residues long. The V end lost 2 bases, the J end lost 8 bases, and 7 bases lay between the germline ends. CDR3 loop: CASSLSRDSPLHF. CDR3 in DNA: TGTGCCAGCAGTTTAAGTCGGGATTCACCCCTCCACTTT.

In this sample, this clonotype turned up a few times. The chain uses TRBV20-1 and TRBJ2-5; 7 bases map to TRBD1. The V gene end was trimmed by 1 base and the J gene end by 2 bases; junction bases not matched to a gene: 4. Germline lookup yields CDR1 DFQATT and CDR2 SNEGSKA (reference sequence). This CDR3 contains 14 residues. The CDR3 DNA follows: TGCAGTGCTAGAGCGGGACAGACGCAAGAGACCCAGTACTTC. It translates to CSARAGQTQETQYF.

V usage is TRBV9 and J usage is TRBJ2-1; a possible D gene is TRBD2 (6 bases). V dropped 7 bases and J dropped 0 bases, with 14 bases sitting between them. CDR1 is SGDLS and CDR2 is YYNGEE in the germline V gene. The CDR3 totals 15 residues. Written as DNA, the CDR3 is TGTGCCAGCGGGTTTGCGGGAAGCTCCTACAATGAGCAGTTCTTC. Translation gives CASGFAGSSYNEQFF.

This rearrangement joins TRBV19 to TRBJ2-1; D may be TRBD1 or TRBD2 (5 bases each). Germline V lookup: CDR1 LNHDA, CDR2 SQIVND (reference sequence). V was clipped by 6 bases and J by 7 bases, with 19 bases between them. This CDR3 has 15 amino acids. In DNA, the CDR3 is TGTGCCAGTAGCCTTGGGACCGTTAATATGAATGAGCAGTTCTTC. Translated: CASSLGTVNMNEQFF.

The chain joins TRBV6-1 to TRBJ1-1; tentatively, D is TRBD1 (6 bases). V lost 8 bases and J 5 bases, leaving 9 bases between the germline ends. The CDR3 is 11 amino acids. Germline V lookup: CDR1 MNHNS, CDR2 SASEGT. For the CDR3, the DNA is TGTGCCAGCGTGCAGGGGACTGAAGCTTTCTTT. Encoded protein: CASVQGTEAFF.

This clonotype was observed a handful of times. This chain links TRBV5-1 with TRBJ2-2; 7 bases are shared with TRBD1. The CDR3 runs to 15 residues. Germline values: CDR1 SGHRS, CDR2 YFSETQ. With 5 bases clipped from V and 4 bases from J, the junction kept 8 bases outside the gene matches. CDR3 sequence (DNA): TGCGCCAGCAGTCGACAGGGCGGCGGCACCGGGGAGCTGTTTTTT. Its translation: CASSRQGGGTGELFF.

This clonotype qualifies as medium-sized. This chain links TRBV12-3 or TRBV12-4 with TRBJ1-3; D not certain. Trimming took off 2 bases at V and 4 bases at J, with 12 bases between the two ends. CDR3 length: 15 amino acids. The CDR3: CASSLPDTAGNTIYF. The CDR3 bases are TGTGCCAGCAGTTTACCCGACACGGCCGGAAACACCATATATTTT.

This chain connects TRBV9 to TRBJ1-5, with 7 bases aligning to TRBD1. V lost 0 bases and J lost 5; bases outside the gene matches: 5. Germline loops: CDR1 SGDLS, CDR2 YYNGEE. The CDR3 extends over 15 amino acids. CDR3 loop: CASSVGGTEDQPQHF. The CDR3 region has the DNA TGTGCCAGCAGCGTAGGGGGGACAGAGGATCAGCCCCAGCATTTT.

This clonotype was seen repeatedly, ten times or more. The gene calls are TRBV7-2 and TRBJ1-5; TRBD1 is a possible D gene (5 bases). In germline, CDR1 is SGHTA, CDR2 FQGNSA. The V end was cut by 0 bases, the J end by 7 bases, with 13 bases between. CDR3 length: 15 residues. In DNA, the CDR3 is TGTGCCAGCAGCTTAGCGCTTGCAGGGAGACAGCCCCAGCATTTT. It specifies CASSLALAGRQPQHF.

This clonotype was seen repeatedly, ten times or more. J is TRBJ2-7 and V is TRBV11-2; 8 bases agree with TRBD1. Germline-derived CDR1 and CDR2 are SGHAT and FQNNGV. The V gene end was trimmed by 5 bases and the J gene end by 0 bases; junction bases not matched to a gene: 6. The CDR3 spans 15 residues. The CDR3 spells CASSTPGQVSYEQYF. DNA of the CDR3: TGTGCCAGCAGCACTCCGGGACAGGTCTCCTACGAGCAGTACTTC.

This clonotype was found many times. The CDR3 sequence: CASSLGSRGSSYEQYF. The CDR3 DNA is TGTGCCAGCAGCTTAGGATCTCGGGGGAGCTCCTACGAGCAGTACTTC. The V gene is TRBV7-2, the J gene TRBJ2-7; D may be TRBD2 (6 bases). This CDR3 has 16 amino acids. The V gene lost 1 base and the J gene lost 0 bases, with 13 bases spanning the gap. Germline assignment: CDR1 SGHTA and CDR2 FQGNSA.

This clonotype was observed many times. V is TRBV19 and J is TRBJ2-2; TRBD1 agrees at 9 bases. This CDR3 has 14 amino acids. J lost 7 bases, V lost 9 bases, and 9 bases had no gene match. Germline V gives CDR1 LNHDA, CDR2 SQIVND (reference sequence). For the CDR3, the DNA is TGTGCCAGCCTCACTACAGGGGGCATCGGGGAGCTGTTTTTT. Translating it yields CASLTTGGIGELFF.

This clonotype was seen more than once but under ten times. The gene calls are TRBV3-1 and TRBJ2-1; D ambiguous. There are 16 residues in the CDR3. The germline V gene encodes CDR1 LGHDT and CDR2 YNNKEL (reference sequence). V gave up 4 bases and J gave up 6 bases, with 19 bases separating them. In nucleotides, the CDR3 is TGTGCCAGCAGCCCCGAAGTGGCCATCTACGGCAATGAGCAGTTCTTC. This gives the protein CASSPEVAIYGNEQFF.

The sample holds a few counts of this clonotype. V and J are TRBV7-2 and TRBJ2-7, with 11 bases matching TRBD2. The CDR3 sequence is 16 residues long. The junction had 5 bases not matched to a gene; V was cut back by 0 bases and J by 4 bases. Germline-derived CDR1 and CDR2 are SGHTA and FQGNSA. The CDR3 sequence: CASSLARTSGQYEQYF. CDR3 DNA sequence: TGTGCCAGCAGCTTAGCGAGGACTAGCGGGCAGTACGAGCAGTACTTC.

As regards this clonotype: A read error may account for a junction end that differs from germline. V usage is TRBV28 and J usage is TRBJ2-1; the D gene could be TRBD1 or TRBD2 (5 bases each). Germline loops: CDR1 MDHEN, CDR2 SYDVKM. CDR3 length: 14 residues. The DNA of the CDR3 is TGTGCCAGCAGTTTCTTGGGGGTTCTTAATGAGCGGTTCTTC. Its protein product is CASSFLGVLNERFF.

This clonotype has a count of ten or more. V gene TRBV12-3 or TRBV12-4 combines with J gene TRBJ2-5; D gene uncertain. The CDR3 has 12 amino acids. Trimming removed 6 bases at V and 1 base at J, with 6 bases between. Here the CDR3 DNA reads TGTGCCAGCAGCCTCCGCCAAGAGACCCAGTACTTC. Amino acids: CASSLRQETQYF.

The V and J genes are TRBV29-1 and TRBJ2-4, with D tentatively TRBD2 (7 bases). This CDR3 is 14 amino acids long. Germline V gene sequence: CDR1 SQVTM, CDR2 ANQGSEA. Trimming took 6 bases from V and 8 from J, leaving 20 bases between them. The CDR3 DNA follows: TGCAGCGTCCGAGGGGGGGGACCAAAGGACATTCAGTACTTC. It is translated as CSVRGGGPKDIQYF. The entire variable domain, with the rest obtained from reference TRBV29-1 and TRBJ2-4, is as follows: SAVISQKPSRDICQRGTSLTIQCQVDSQVTMMFWYRQQPGQSLTLIATANQGSEATYESGFVIDKFPISRPNLTFSTLTVSNMSPEDSSIYLCSVRGGGPKDIQYFGAGTRLSVL.

CDR3 DNA: TGTGCCAGCAGCTTGGCAGACAGGGGACTTATCGGAAGCCGTGGGGAGCTGTTTTTT. Its translation: CASSLADRGLIGSRGELFF. The chain employs TRBV7-6 and TRBJ2-2; 8 positions agree with TRBD1. V gave up 3 bases and J gave up 8 bases; unmatched junction bases: 20. This CDR3 has 19 residues. Per germline, CDR1 SGHVS and CDR2 FNYEAQ.

The rearrangement joins TRBV28 to TRBJ1-3; 7 bases align to TRBD1. This CDR3 has 14 amino acids. CDR1 and CDR2 from the germline V gene are MDHEN and SYDVKM. V trimming: 4 bases; J trimming: 4 bases; junction bases outside the gene matches: 4. This CDR3 is CASSYRGYGNTIYF. In DNA, the CDR3 is TGTGCCAGCAGTTACAGGGGTTACGGAAACACCATATATTTT.

This clonotype showed up many times. The chain carries TRBV7-2 and TRBJ2-7, with D possibly being TRBD1 or TRBD2 (5 bases each). V lost 1 base, J lost 4 bases, and 11 bases lay in between. The CDR3 contains 14 residues. CDR1 is SGHTA and CDR2 is FQGNSA in the germline V gene. CDR3 sequence: CASSLGDGAYEQYF. The CDR3 bases are TGTGCCAGCAGCTTAGGGGACGGGGCGTACGAGCAGTACTTC. The variable domain in full, with the rest retrieved from reference TRBV7-2 and TRBJ2-7, is GAGVSQSPSNKVTEKGKDVELRCDPISGHTALYWYRQSLGQGLEFLIYFQGNSAPDKSGLPSDRFSAERTGGSVSTLTIQRTQQEDSAVYLCASSLGDGAYEQYFGPGTRLTVT.